The 8 T cell receptor beta chains below come from one sample, sequenced in a study of human T cells and chemical hapten exposure. Via MiXCR, TCRdb re-called the RACE reads, giving one row per CDR3 protein. The top ten hold approximately 1.2% of the sample, which has about 82,000 distinct CDR3 sequences, 5% to 8.5% seen once. Time point in this sample: patch test 2, 6 weeks after DPC sensitization. Treatment denoted: therapeutic diphenylcyclopropenone sensitization with weekly scalp DPC. Specimen: whole blood, collected in connection with sensitization to the hapten diphenylcyclopropenone (DPC). The source of these receptors is a woman in her 30s with alopecia areata. Some clones in this sample may be carry-over from other donors' samples.

In this sample, this clonotype turned up many times. The chain uses TRBV6-5 and TRBJ2-7; D possibly corresponds to TRBD2 (5 bases). This CDR3 spans 15 amino acids. Trimming cost V 0 bases and J 3 bases, with 12 bases left between them. Germline V gives CDR1 MNHEY, CDR2 SVGAGI. The CDR3 nucleotides are TGTGCCAGCAGTTACTCGAGGGCCAAAGACTACGAGCAGTACTTC. This translates into CASSYSRAKDYEQYF.

This clonotype was detected ten times or more. The V call is TRBV7-9, the J call TRBJ1-1; the D gene is possibly TRBD1 (6 bases). The CDR3 contains 11 residues. Germline CDR1 SEHNR, CDR2 FQNEAQ (reference sequence). V lost 6 bases and J lost 11, with 13 bases in between. CDR3 in DNA: TGTGCCAGCAGTCTGGACAGCGGGGCTTTCTTT. This sequence encodes CASSLDSGAFF. The entire variable domain, with the rest obtained from reference TRBV7-9 and TRBJ1-1, is as follows: DTGVSQNPRHKITKRGQNVTFRCDPISEHNRLYWYRQTLGQGPEFLTYFQNEAQLEKSRLLSDRFSAERPKGSFSTLEIQRTEQGDSAMYLCASSLDSGAFFGQGTRLTVV.

This sequence joins TRBV7-9 and TRBJ2-1; D may correspond to TRBD1 or TRBD2 (5 bases each). From germline, CDR1 is SEHNR and CDR2 FQNEAQ (reference sequence). This CDR3 comprises 13 residues. V lost 8 bases and J 6 bases, leaving 14 bases between the germline ends. CDR3 nucleotides: TGTGCCAGCGAAGGGGAAGAGGGCAATGAGCAGTTCTTC. This sequence encodes CASEGEEGNEQFF.

Concerning this clonotype: A single base separates this from a much larger clone, so it may be a read error. The chain links TRBV30 to TRBJ1-2; D gene uncertain. This CDR3 has 13 amino acids. Trimming cost V 4 bases and J 4 bases, with 13 bases left between them. Germline V lookup: CDR1 GTSNPN, CDR2 SVGIG (reference sequence). Written as DNA, the CDR3 is TGTGCCTGGATGGCTTTAGGGTCCTATGGCTACACCTTC. Protein product: CAWMALGSYGYTF.

This clonotype has at least ten counts. J is TRBJ1-1 and V is TRBV13; D is perhaps TRBD1 (5 bases). The V end lost 1 base, the J end lost 1 base, and 7 bases lay between the germline ends. The CDR3 covers 14 residues. Looked up from germline, CDR1 is PRHDT and CDR2 is FYEKMQ (reference sequence). CDR3 loop: CASSLDRGNTEAFF. CDR3 sequence (DNA): TGTGCCAGCAGCTTAGATAGGGGGAACACTGAAGCTTTCTTT.

Ten or more counts support this clonotype. This chain joins TRBV5-1 and TRBJ2-7; 9 bases align to TRBD2. Germline trimming cut 4 bases from V and 3 bases from J; bases unmatched to any gene: 11. Germline lookup yields CDR1 SGHRS and CDR2 YFSETQ. CDR3 length: 16 residues. CDR3 in DNA: TGCGCCAGCAGCCAATCGACAGCGGGGGGCTTCTACGAGCAGTACTTC. It translates to CASSQSTAGGFYEQYF.

This clonotype was recorded many times. The V call is TRBV12-3 or TRBV12-4, the J call TRBJ1-2; 8 bases map to TRBD1. J gave up 4 bases and V 5 bases, and 3 bases lay outside the gene matches. There are 13 residues in the CDR3. The CDR3 region has the DNA TGTGCCAGCAGTCCGGGACAGGTCTATGGCTACACCTTC. Protein: CASSPGQVYGYTF.

DNA of the CDR3: TGTGCCAGCAGCTTAAAATCAGGAGGGAACACTGAAGCTTTCTTT. Its protein is CASSLKSGGNTEAFF. The chain has TRBV7-3 and TRBJ1-1; D is unresolved. The CDR3 runs to 15 residues. From germline, CDR1 is SGHTA and CDR2 FQGTGA. V was pared by 1 base and J by 1 base, with 10 bases between.